These 2 T cell receptor beta chains were sequenced from one sample in a study of blood T cell repertoires in COVID-19. Using immunoSEQ multiplex PCR, the repertoire was profiled, and TCRdb retains in-frame clones only, with some absent. Of roughly 180,000 clones in the sample, approximately 80% are singletons; the top ten hold around 15%. The sequenced material came from PBMCs or T cells enriched from blood (not recorded which). All receptors come from a man between 60 and 70 years old who had been exposed to COVID-19.

The V call is TRBV19, the J call TRBJ1-2; D unresolved. V gave up 5 bases and J gave up 4 bases, with 14 bases separating them. The germline gives CDR1 LNHDA, CDR2 SQIVND (reference sequence). This CDR3 is 14 amino acids long. The CDR3 sequence is CASSRVGPSYGYTF. The DNA of the CDR3 is TGTGCCAGTAGTCGAGTGGGCCCGAGCTATGGCTACACCTTC.

The rearrangement uses TRBV25-1 and TRBJ2-3, with D perhaps TRBD2 (6 bases). The V end was cut by 7 bases, the J end by 8 bases, with 22 bases between. The CDR3 extends over 15 amino acids. From germline, CDR1 is MGHDK and CDR2 SYGVNS. CDR3: CASTDAGLARGTQYF. The CDR3 bases are TGTGCCAGCACCGACGCGGGGCTAGCGAGAGGTACGCAGTATTTT.